The source of this T cell receptor beta chain is a study of shared clonotypes between healthy human individuals. Looking at the study overall: Each donor's CD4 naive and CD4 memory cells filled three plates apiece, CD8 naive two, and CD8 memory one. Notes on the study in general: Unshared clonotypes carried lower generation probabilities than those common to all four donors. Limitation of the genetic and exposure-history diversity represented came from the few donors.

CDR3 length equals 11 residues. Trimming removed 7 bases from V and 7 bases from J, with 7 bases in between. Germline CDR1 LGHNT, CDR2 FRNRAP. Repertoires were generated with immunoSEQ multiplex PCR, while TCRdb's copy carries only in-frame clones and drops some. The sample shows about 2.4 million clones, under 95% of them seen only once. A word on this clone: Its antigen is unidentified.

Sequenced material: naive CD4+ T cells from PBMCs. Subset indicated: CD45RA+ positively selected. The sequence derives from a man aged 18-30 years in good health. Some clones in this sample may be carry-over from other donors' samples. The chain links TRBV12-5 to TRBJ2-2; perhaps TRBD2 as D (6 bases). The CDR3 loop is CASARGGELFF. CDR3 bases: TGTGCTAGTGCGCGGGGCGGGGAGCTGTTTTTT.